The entry below gives a single TCR beta chain sequence along with its context. The antigen is not known. These data are taken from a study of cytomegalovirus exposure and HLA in healthy donors. Study at large: Most genotyped donors, over 70% of around 370, had Caucasian-associated genetic ancestry.

Study-level results: An analysis done earlier found most TCR beta V segments productive about 87% or about 30% of the time.

Germline-derived CDR1 and CDR2 are MDHEN and SYDVKM. CDR3 length: 13 residues. PCR amplification relied on 60 Vbeta primers (plus 13 Jbeta primers). Using immunoSEQ multiplex PCR, the repertoire was profiled, and TCRdb retains in-frame clones only, with some absent. The sample contains about 110,000 clones, 76% of which appear only once. The source of this sequence is a man aged 30-40 years in good health and CMV-seropositive. The rearrangement joins TRBV28 to TRBJ1-6; D is perhaps TRBD1 (6 bases). Sequenced: PBMCs. The CDR3 sequence is CAGAQDYNSPLHF. The CDR3 DNA reads TGTGCGGGGGCACAGGACTATAATTCACCCCTCCACTTT.